Shown below are 8 T cell receptor beta chains from a single sample sequenced in a study of control samples from healthy donors and cancer patients. The protocol was immunoSEQ multiplex PCR, while the TCRdb copy is restricted to in-frame clones and leaves out a portion. The data hold approximately 83,000 clones, with 85% to 95% observed a single time. The specimen sequenced was blood. These receptor sequences come from a woman aged 25 to 39 in good health.

This chain links TRBV27 with TRBJ2-1; 8 positions match TRBD2. The V and J ends lost 2 bases and 10 bases, in that order; junction bases with no gene match: 4. This CDR3 has 13 amino acids. CDR1 and CDR2 (germline): MNHEY, SMNVEV (reference sequence). The CDR3 is CASSLGLAYEQFF. Here the CDR3 DNA reads TGTGCCAGCAGTTTAGGACTAGCCTACGAGCAGTTCTTC.

V and J are TRBV6-6 and TRBJ2-2; weak D call: TRBD1 (5 bases). Trimming pared 7 bases from V and 1 base from J, leaving 16 bases between. Germline-derived CDR1 and CDR2 are MNHNY and SVGAGI (reference sequence). The CDR3 sequence is 16 residues long. The CDR3 sequence is CASTPGSGLNTGELFF. CDR3 sequence (DNA): TGTGCCAGCACCCCAGGTTCAGGGCTGAACACCGGGGAGCTGTTTTTT.

The CDR3 sequence is CASSHPTGGSGNTIYF. For the CDR3, the DNA is TGCGCCAGCAGCCACCCTACAGGGGGCTCTGGAAACACCATATATTTT. The genes are TRBV4-1 and TRBJ1-3; 8 bases agree with TRBD1. V was pared by 3 bases and J by 0 bases, with 4 bases of the junction left unmatched. The germline CDR1 and CDR2 sequences are MGHRA and YSYEKL. The CDR3 is made up of 16 amino acids.

In DNA, the CDR3 is TGTGCCAGTAGTATAGATCCCCGTCGGCAGGGCTATGGCTACACCTTC. Translation: CASSIDPRRQGYGYTF. The chain combines TRBV19 with TRBJ1-2; a weak D match, TRBD1 (5 bases). This CDR3 contains 16 residues. With 0 bases removed from V and 4 bases from J, the gap between germline ends came to 15 bases. The germline V gene has CDR1 LNHDA and CDR2 SQIVND (reference sequence).

V and J are TRBV5-1 and TRBJ2-1; a weak D match, TRBD1 (7 bases). V was cut by 1 base and J by 8 bases, with 19 bases left in between. This CDR3 has 16 amino acids. CDR1 SGHRS and CDR2 YFSETQ come from the germline V gene. The CDR3 sequence is CASSLRYAGGYDEQFF. CDR3 bases: TGCGCCAGCAGCTTGAGGTATGCAGGGGGGTACGATGAGCAGTTCTTC.

V gene TRBV5-1 combines with J gene TRBJ2-3; 7 bases map to TRBD2. The V gene's germline CDR1 is SGHRS and CDR2 YFSETQ. The CDR3 covers 15 residues. V lost 0 bases to trimming and J lost 1 base; unmatched junction nucleotides: 2. The CDR3 loop is CASSLEGGGTDTQYF. CDR3 coding DNA: TGCGCCAGCAGCTTGGAGGGAGGGGGCACAGATACGCAGTATTTT.

The chain links TRBV3-1 (or the pseudogene TRBV3-2) to TRBJ1-1; the D gene is possibly TRBD1 (5 bases). Germline lookup yields CDR1 LGHDT and CDR2 YNNKEL (reference sequence). This CDR3 has 15 residues. With 4 bases removed from V and 3 bases from J, the gap between germline ends came to 15 bases. The CDR3 is CASSRGLVLHTEAFF. The CDR3 DNA reads TGTGCCAGCAGCCGGGGACTCGTGCTCCACACTGAAGCTTTCTTT.

The chain links TRBV6-5 to TRBJ2-1; D might be TRBD1 or TRBD2, each matching 6 bases. Germline CDR1 reads MNHEY; CDR2 reads SVGAGI. Trimming removed 6 bases at V and 2 bases at J, with 11 bases between. The CDR3 extends over 14 amino acids. CDR3 nucleotides: TGTGCCAGCAGGGCCGGGGGCGCCTACAATGAGCAGTTCTTC. Protein: CASRAGGAYNEQFF.